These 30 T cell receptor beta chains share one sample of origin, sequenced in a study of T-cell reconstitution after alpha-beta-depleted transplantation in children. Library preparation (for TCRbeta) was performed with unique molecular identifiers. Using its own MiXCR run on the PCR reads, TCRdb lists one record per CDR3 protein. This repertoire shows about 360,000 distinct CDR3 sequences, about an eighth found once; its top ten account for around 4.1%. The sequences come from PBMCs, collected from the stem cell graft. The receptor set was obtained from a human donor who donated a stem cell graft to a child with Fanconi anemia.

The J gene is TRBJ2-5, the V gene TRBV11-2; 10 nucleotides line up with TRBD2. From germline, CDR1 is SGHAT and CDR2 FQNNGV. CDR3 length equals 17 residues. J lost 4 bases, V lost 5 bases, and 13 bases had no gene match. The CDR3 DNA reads TGTGCCAGCAGCCTGCAAAGCGGGGGGGCCATCGGAGAGACCCAGTACTTC. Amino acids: CASSLQSGGAIGETQYF. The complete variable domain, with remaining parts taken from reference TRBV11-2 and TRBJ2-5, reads EAGVAQSPRYKIIEKRQSVAFWCNPISGHATLYWYQQILGQGPKLLIQFQNNGVVDDSQLPKDRFSAERLKGVDSTLKIQPAKLEDSAVYLCASSLQSGGAIGETQYFGPGTRLLVL.

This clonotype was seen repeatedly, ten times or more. The CDR3 bases are TGTGCCAGCTCACCGGGACCTAATCAGCCCCAGCATTTT. Protein: CASSPGPNQPQHF. V usage is TRBV18 and J usage is TRBJ1-5; TRBD1 might be the D (5 bases). This CDR3 contains 13 residues. With 3 bases removed from V and 4 bases from J, the gap between germline ends came to 7 bases. The V gene's germline CDR1 is KGHSH and CDR2 LQKENI.

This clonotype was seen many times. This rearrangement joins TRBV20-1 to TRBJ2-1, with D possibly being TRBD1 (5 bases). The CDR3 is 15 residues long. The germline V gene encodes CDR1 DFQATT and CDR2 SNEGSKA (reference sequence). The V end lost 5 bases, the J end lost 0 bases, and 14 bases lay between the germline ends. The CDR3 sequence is CSADDSMSSYNEQFF. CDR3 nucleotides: TGCAGTGCTGACGACAGCATGAGCTCCTACAATGAGCAGTTCTTC.

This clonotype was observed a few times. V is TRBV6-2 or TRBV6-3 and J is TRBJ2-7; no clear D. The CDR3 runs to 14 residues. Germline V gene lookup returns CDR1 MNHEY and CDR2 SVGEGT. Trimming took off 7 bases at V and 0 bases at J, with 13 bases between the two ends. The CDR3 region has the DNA TGTGCCAGCACCGACTCCACGAGCTCCTACGAGCAGTACTTC. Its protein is CASTDSTSSYEQYF.

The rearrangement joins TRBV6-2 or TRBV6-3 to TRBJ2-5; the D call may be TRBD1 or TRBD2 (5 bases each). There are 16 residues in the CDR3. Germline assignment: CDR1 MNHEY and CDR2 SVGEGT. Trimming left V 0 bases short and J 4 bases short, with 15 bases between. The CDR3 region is CASSYSPVGVGETQYF. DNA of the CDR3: TGTGCCAGCAGTTACTCGCCGGTGGGGGTCGGAGAGACCCAGTACTTC.

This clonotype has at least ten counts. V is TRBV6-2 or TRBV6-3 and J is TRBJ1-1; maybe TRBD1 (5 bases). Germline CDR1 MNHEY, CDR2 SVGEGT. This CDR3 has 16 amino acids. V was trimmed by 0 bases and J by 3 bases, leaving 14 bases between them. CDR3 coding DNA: TGTGCCAGCAGTTACTCTCAGGGAGAAGGTTACACTGAAGCTTTCTTT. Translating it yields CASSYSQGEGYTEAFF.

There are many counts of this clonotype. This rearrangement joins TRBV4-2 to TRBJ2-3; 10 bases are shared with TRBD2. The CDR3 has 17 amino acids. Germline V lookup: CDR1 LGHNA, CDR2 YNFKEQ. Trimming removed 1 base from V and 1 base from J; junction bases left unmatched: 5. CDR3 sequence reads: CASSQVASGGGTDTQYF. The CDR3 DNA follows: TGTGCCAGCAGCCAAGTCGCGAGCGGGGGGGGCACAGATACGCAGTATTTT.

Written as DNA, the CDR3 is TGTGCCTGTTCCGGACTACGGGTCATCTATGGCTACACCTTC. Translated: CACSGLRVIYGYTF. The chain joins TRBV30 to TRBJ1-2; unclear D gene. Trimming pared 6 bases from V and 4 bases from J, leaving 18 bases between. CDR1 and CDR2 (germline): GTSNPN, SVGIG (reference sequence). CDR3 length equals 14 residues.

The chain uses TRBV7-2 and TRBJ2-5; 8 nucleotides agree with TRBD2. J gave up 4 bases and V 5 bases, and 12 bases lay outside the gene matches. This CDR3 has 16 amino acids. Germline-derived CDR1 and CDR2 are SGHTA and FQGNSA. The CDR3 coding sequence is TGTGCCAGCAGCCCTAGATCGGGACTAGTAGGAGAGACCCAGTACTTC. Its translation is CASSPRSGLVGETQYF.

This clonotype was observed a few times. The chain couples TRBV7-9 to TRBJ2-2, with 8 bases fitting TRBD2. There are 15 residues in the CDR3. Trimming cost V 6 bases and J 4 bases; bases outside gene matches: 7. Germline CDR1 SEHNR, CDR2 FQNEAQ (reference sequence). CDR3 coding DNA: TGTGCCAGCAGTTCTTCCGGGACTAGCACCGGGGAGCTGTTTTTT. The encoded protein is CASSSSGTSTGELFF.

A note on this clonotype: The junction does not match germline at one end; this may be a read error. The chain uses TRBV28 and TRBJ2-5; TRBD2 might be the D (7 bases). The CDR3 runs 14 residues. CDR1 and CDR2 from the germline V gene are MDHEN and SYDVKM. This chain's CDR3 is CASNGVGGQGTQYF. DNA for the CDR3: TGTGCCAGCAATGGAGTGGGGGGGCAAGGGACCCAGTACTTC.

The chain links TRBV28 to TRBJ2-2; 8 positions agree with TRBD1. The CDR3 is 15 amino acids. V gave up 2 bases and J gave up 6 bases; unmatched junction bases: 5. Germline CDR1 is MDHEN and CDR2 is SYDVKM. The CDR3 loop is CASSLTDRVAGELFF. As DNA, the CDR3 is TGTGCCAGCAGTTTAACGGACAGGGTGGCCGGGGAGCTGTTTTTT.

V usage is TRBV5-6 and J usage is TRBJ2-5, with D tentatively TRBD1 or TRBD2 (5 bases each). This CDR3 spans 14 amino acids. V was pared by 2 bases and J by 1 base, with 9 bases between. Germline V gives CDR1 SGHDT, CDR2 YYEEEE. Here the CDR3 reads CASSFRDGQETQYF. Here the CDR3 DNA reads TGTGCCAGCAGCTTCCGGGACGGCCAAGAGACCCAGTACTTC.

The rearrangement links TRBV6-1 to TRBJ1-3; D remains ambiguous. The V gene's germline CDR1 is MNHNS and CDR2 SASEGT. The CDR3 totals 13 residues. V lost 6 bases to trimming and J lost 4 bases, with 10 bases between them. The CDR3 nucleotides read TGTGCCAGCAGCCTATTTCTCGGAAACACCATATATTTT. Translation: CASSLFLGNTIYF.

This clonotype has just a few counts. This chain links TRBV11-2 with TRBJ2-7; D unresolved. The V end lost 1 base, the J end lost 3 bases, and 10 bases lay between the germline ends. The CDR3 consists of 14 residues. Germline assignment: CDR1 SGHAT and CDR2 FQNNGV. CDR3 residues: CASSLVGRDYEQYF. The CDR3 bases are TGTGCCAGCAGCTTAGTTGGTAGGGACTACGAGCAGTACTTC.

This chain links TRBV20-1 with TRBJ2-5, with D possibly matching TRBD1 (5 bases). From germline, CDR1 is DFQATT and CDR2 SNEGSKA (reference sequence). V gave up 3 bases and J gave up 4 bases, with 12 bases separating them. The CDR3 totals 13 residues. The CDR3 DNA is TGCAGTGCTAGGGGGCCCTCAGGAGAGACCCAGTACTTC. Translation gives CSARGPSGETQYF.

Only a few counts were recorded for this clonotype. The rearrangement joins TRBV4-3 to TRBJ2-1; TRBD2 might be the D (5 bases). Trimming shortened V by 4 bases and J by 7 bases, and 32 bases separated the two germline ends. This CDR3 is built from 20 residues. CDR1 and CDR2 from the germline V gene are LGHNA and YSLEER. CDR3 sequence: CASSRTILKLYRGGVNEQFF. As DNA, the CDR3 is TGCGCCAGCAGCCGTACAATCCTGAAGCTATACCGAGGAGGTGTGAATGAGCAGTTCTTC.

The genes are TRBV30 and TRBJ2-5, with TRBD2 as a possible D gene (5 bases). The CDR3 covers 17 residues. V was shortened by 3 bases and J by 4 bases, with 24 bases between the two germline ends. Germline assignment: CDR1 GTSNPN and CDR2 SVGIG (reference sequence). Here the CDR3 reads CAWSLGVGIRYGETQYF. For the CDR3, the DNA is TGTGCCTGGAGCCTCGGGGTAGGGATTAGGTATGGAGAGACCCAGTACTTC. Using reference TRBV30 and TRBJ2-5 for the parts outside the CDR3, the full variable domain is SQTIHQWPATLVQPVGSPLSLECTVEGTSNPNLYWYRQAAGRGLQLLFYSVGIGQISSEVPQNLSASRPQDRQFILSSKKLLLSDSGFYLCAWSLGVGIRYGETQYFGPGTRLLVL.

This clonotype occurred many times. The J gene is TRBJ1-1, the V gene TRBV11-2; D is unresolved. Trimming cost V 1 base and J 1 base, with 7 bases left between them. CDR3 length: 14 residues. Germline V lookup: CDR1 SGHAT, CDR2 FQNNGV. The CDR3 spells CASSLVPENTEAFF. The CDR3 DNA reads TGTGCCAGCAGCTTAGTTCCTGAGAACACTGAAGCTTTCTTT.

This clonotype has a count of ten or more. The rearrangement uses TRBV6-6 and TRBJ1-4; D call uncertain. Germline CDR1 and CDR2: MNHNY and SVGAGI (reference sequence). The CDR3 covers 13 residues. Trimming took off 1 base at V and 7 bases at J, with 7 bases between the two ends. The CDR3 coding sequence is TGTGCCAGCAGTTACTACGGTGTTGAAAAACTGTTTTTT. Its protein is CASSYYGVEKLFF.

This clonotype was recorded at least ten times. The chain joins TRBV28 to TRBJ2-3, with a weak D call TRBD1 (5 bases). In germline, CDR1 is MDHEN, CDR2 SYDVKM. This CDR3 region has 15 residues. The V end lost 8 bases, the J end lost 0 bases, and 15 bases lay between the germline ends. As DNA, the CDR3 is TGTGCCAGCCCCCCGCCAGGGTTGAGCACAGATACGCAGTATTTT. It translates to CASPPPGLSTDTQYF.

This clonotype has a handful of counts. The CDR3 is CATKVGRARANEKLFF. In DNA form, the CDR3 reads TGTGCCACCAAGGTCGGCCGGGCCAGGGCAAATGAAAAACTGTTTTTT. The chain has TRBV6-2 or TRBV6-3 and TRBJ1-4; D possibly corresponds to TRBD1 (5 bases). Per germline, CDR1 MNHEY and CDR2 SVGEGT. This CDR3 comprises 16 residues. With 10 bases removed from V and 5 bases from J, the gap between germline ends came to 23 bases.

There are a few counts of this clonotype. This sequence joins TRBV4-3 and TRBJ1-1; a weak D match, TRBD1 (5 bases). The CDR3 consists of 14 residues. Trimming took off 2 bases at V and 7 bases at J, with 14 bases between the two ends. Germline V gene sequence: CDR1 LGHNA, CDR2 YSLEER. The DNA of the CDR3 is TGCGCCAGCAGCCAATCCGGGACCCCTTTTGAAGCTTTCTTT. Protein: CASSQSGTPFEAFF.

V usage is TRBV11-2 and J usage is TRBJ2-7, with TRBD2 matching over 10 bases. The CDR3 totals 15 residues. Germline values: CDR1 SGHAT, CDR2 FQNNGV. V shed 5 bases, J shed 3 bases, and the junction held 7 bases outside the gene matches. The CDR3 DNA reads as TGTGCCAGCAGCCTAAAGCGGGGGGGCGACTACGAGCAGTACTTC. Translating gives CASSLKRGGDYEQYF.

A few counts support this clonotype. The CDR3 DNA reads TGCGCCAGCAGCTTGGTTCTGGGCAACACTGAAGCTTTCTTT. Translated: CASSLVLGNTEAFF. The V gene is TRBV5-1, the J gene TRBJ1-1; the D is unclear. The germline V gene has CDR1 SGHRS and CDR2 YFSETQ. V was pared by 0 bases and J by 2 bases, with 8 bases between. This CDR3 comprises 14 residues.

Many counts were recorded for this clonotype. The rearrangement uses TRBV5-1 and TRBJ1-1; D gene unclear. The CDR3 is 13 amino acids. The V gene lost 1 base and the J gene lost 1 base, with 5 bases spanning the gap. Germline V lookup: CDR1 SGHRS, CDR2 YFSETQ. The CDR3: CASSLSRNTEAFF. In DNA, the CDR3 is TGCGCCAGCAGCTTGTCCCGGAACACTGAAGCTTTCTTT.

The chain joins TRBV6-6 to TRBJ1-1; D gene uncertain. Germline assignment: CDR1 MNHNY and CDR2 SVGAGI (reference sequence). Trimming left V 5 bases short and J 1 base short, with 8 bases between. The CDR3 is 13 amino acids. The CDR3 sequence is CASSADWNTEAFF. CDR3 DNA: TGTGCCAGCAGTGCAGACTGGAACACTGAAGCTTTCTTT.

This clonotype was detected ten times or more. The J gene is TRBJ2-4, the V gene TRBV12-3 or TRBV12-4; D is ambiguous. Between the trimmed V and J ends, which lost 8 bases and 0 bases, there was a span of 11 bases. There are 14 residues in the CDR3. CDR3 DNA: TGTGCCAGCCGGTGGGGAACAGCCAAAAACATTCAGTACTTC. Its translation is CASRWGTAKNIQYF.

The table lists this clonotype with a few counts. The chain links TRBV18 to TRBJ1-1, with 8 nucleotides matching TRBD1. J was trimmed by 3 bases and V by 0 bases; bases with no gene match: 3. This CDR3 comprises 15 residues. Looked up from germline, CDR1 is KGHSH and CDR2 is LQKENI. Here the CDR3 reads CASSPPTGEDTEAFF. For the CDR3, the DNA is TGTGCCAGCTCACCACCGACAGGGGAGGACACTGAAGCTTTCTTT.

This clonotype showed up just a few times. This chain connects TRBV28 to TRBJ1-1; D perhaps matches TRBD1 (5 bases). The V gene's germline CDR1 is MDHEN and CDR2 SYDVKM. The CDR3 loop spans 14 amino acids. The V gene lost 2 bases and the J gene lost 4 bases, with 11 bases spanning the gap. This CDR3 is CASSLMSGGTEAFF. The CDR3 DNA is TGTGCCAGCAGTTTAATGAGCGGGGGCACTGAAGCTTTCTTT.